The clone carrying this T cell receptor beta chain has just a few counts. The antigen is not known. This entry is derived from a study of monozygotic twins with cystic fibrosis. In the study overall: Around 3 micrograms of fragmented DNA underwent around 14 PCR cycles for library preparation. General observations from the study: Unrelated CF individuals shared fewer identical clonotypes than monozygotic CF twins. Low clonality (median approximately 0.0095) suggested a mostly naive repertoire. Co-twins had the most similar V usage for 13 of 16 pairs, J for 8.

The V gene end was trimmed by 7 bases and the J gene end by 7 bases; junction bases not matched to a gene: 10. From germline, CDR1 is WNHNN and CDR2 SYGVQD (reference sequence). This CDR3 comprises 13 residues. Some clones are missing from TCRdb's copy, which holds only in-frame ones; the method was immunoSEQ multiplex PCR. The table has tens of thousands of clones, around 93% seen once. This receptor was identified in a girl between 2 and 10 years old with cystic fibrosis. Material: blood. The chain couples TRBV10-1 to TRBJ2-7, with 7 nucleotides matching TRBD2. DNA for the CDR3: TGCGCCAGCACCCTGACTAGCACGGGGGAGCAGTACTTC. Its protein is CASTLTSTGEQYF.